Below, 8 T cell receptor beta chains from the same sample are listed, as sequenced in a study of cytomegalovirus exposure and HLA in healthy donors. PCR used 60 Vbeta primers and 13 Jbeta primers. Method: immunoSEQ multiplex PCR; TCRdb's copy keeps in-frame clones and lacks some. The data contain 250,000 or so clones, approximately 91% of them singletons. The sequenced sample consisted of PBMCs. These receptors all come from a girl aged 2-10 years in good health and CMV-seronegative.

This chain connects TRBV7-9 to TRBJ1-3; 7 positions agree with TRBD1. J gave up 2 bases and V 4 bases, and 5 bases lay outside the gene matches. This CDR3 has 15 amino acids. Germline-derived CDR1 and CDR2 are SEHNR and FQNEAQ (reference sequence). The CDR3 loop is CASSSDRATGNTIYF. CDR3 in DNA: TGTGCCAGCAGCTCTGACAGGGCAACTGGAAACACCATATATTTT.

This chain uses TRBV10-2 with TRBJ1-2, with 7 bases that match TRBD1. Germline CDR1 WSHSY, CDR2 SAAADI. Trimming at V came to 10 bases and at J to 6 bases, leaving 11 bases not matched to a gene. CDR3 length: 13 amino acids. CDR3 sequence reads: CATSRPDRDGYTF. CDR3 sequence (DNA): TGCGCCACCTCCCGACCAGACAGGGATGGCTACACCTTC.

This chain links TRBV28 with TRBJ2-5; 9 bases align to TRBD2. There are 17 residues in the CDR3. Trimming took 5 bases from V and 5 from J; bases not matched to a gene: 15. CDR1 and CDR2 from the germline V gene are MDHEN and SYDVKM. The CDR3 reads CASSLGERGAGEETQYF. The CDR3 bases are TGTGCCAGCAGTCTCGGGGAGCGGGGGGCCGGGGAGGAGACCCAGTACTTC.

The chain carries TRBV7-2 and TRBJ2-7; D may be TRBD1 (5 bases). The CDR3 length is 12 residues. CDR1 SGHTA and CDR2 FQGNSA come from the germline V gene. Deletions cut 4 bases from V and 6 bases from J, with 10 bases between. The CDR3 nucleotides are TGTGCCAGCAGCTCGTGGGGCTCCGAGCAGTACTTC. Translating gives CASSSWGSEQYF.

The chain carries TRBV4-1 and TRBJ1-6; 11 bases match TRBD1. V lost 0 bases to trimming and J lost 10 bases; unmatched junction nucleotides: 8. The CDR3 length is 17 residues. Germline V lookup: CDR1 MGHRA, CDR2 YSYEKL. CDR3 in DNA: TGCGCCAGCAGCCAAGAAGGGGGACAGGGGGTATTATCACCCCTCCACTTT. Amino acids: CASSQEGGQGVLSPLHF.

J is TRBJ1-2 and V is TRBV27; D not resolved. CDR1 MNHEY and CDR2 SMNVEV come from the germline V gene (reference sequence). This CDR3 comprises 13 residues. Trimming took 2 bases from V and 4 from J, leaving 8 bases between them. The DNA of the CDR3 is TGTGCCAGCAGTTTAGAGAGAGGCTATGGCTACACCTTC. It yields the protein CASSLERGYGYTF.

The chain is built from TRBV2 and TRBJ2-3, with D maybe TRBD2 (6 bases). The CDR3 loop spans 12 amino acids. Trimming left V 11 bases short and J 1 base short, with 10 bases between. Germline-derived CDR1 and CDR2 are SNHLY and FYNNEI. The CDR3 DNA reads as TGTGCCGGACGGAGGGGCACAGATACGCAGTATTTT. This translates into CAGRRGTDTQYF. Filled out from reference TRBV2 and TRBJ2-3, the complete variable domain reads EPEVTQTPSHQVTQMGQEVILRCVPISNHLYFYWYRQILGQKVEFLVSFYNNEISEKSEIFDDQFSVERPDGSNFTLKIRSTKLEDSAMYFCAGRRGTDTQYFGPGTRLTVL.

The V gene is TRBV7-3, the J gene TRBJ1-1; D remains ambiguous. The germline CDR1 and CDR2 sequences are SGHTA and FQGTGA. The germline V and J ends were trimmed by 5 bases and 3 bases, with 16 bases remaining between them. This CDR3 spans 15 amino acids. The CDR3: CASSPSGRSDTEAFF. The CDR3 DNA follows: TGTGCCAGCAGCCCAAGCGGCCGCTCGGACACTGAAGCTTTCTTT. Full variable domain (remainder filled in from reference TRBV7-3 and TRBJ1-1): GAGVSQTPSNKVTEKGKYVELRCDPISGHTALYWYRQSLGQGPEFLIYFQGTGAADDSGLPNDRFFAVRPEGSVSTLKIQRTERGDSAVYLCASSPSGRSDTEAFFGQGTRLTVV.